This TCR beta chain was sequenced for a study of OX40 agonist ivuxolimab in advanced cancers. Study-wide context: The patients got ivuxolimab, which is an agonistic anti-OX40 (CD134) antibody. Prior anti-PD-1, anti-PD-L1 or anti-CTLA-4 therapy did not bar entry, and 40% to 45% had some.

The study sampled blood at baseline, cycle 4 day 1, and cycle 7 day 1. The assay was immunoSEQ multiplex PCR, and TCRdb's table has in-frame clones only and misses some. The sample shows roughly 65,000 clones, over 80% of them seen only once. This clone was counted only a few times. The antigen is not known. Regarding the study as a whole: More expanded clones were found, on average, in CD8+ than in CD4+ T cells.

The CDR3 extends over 15 amino acids. CDR1 and CDR2 from the germline V gene are LNHDA and SQIVND (reference sequence). J lost 3 bases, V lost 5 bases, and 6 bases had no gene match. The clonotype originates from an adult with an advanced solid tumor such as melanoma, head and neck, liver or kidney cancer. J is TRBJ1-4 and V is TRBV19, with 7 bases fitting TRBD1. Sequences were derived from CD4+ or CD8+ T cells sorted from blood, sampled in a trial of the OX40 agonist ivuxolimab. CDR3 protein: CASSFGTAPNEKLFF. In DNA, the CDR3 is TGTGCCAGTAGTTTTGGGACAGCCCCTAATGAAAAACTGTTTTTT.